The rows below give T cell receptor beta chains drawn from one sample of a study of Ad26.COV2.S vaccination and SARS-CoV-2 variants. The table came from immunoSEQ multiplex PCR; TCRdb's copy has only in-frame clones and leaves some out. The data contain 430,000 or so clones, 89% of them singletons. The sequenced sample was peripheral blood, obtained in a trial of Ad26.COV2.S vaccine versus placebo. These receptors were taken from a person aged 18-60 years who received the Ad26.COV2.S COVID-19 vaccine or a placebo. Each CDR3 is given with its conserved first and last residue. The order of the fields is V gene, J gene, D gene, CDR3 DNA, CDR3 protein. A D gene is named only where the DNA matches it firmly.

V gene: TRBV7-2; J gene: TRBJ1-2; D gene: TRBD1; CDR3 DNA: TGTGCCAGCAGCCTCTCGGGACAGGCCTCCTATGGCTACACCTTC; CDR3 protein: CASSLSGQASYGYTF
V gene: TRBV18; J gene: TRBJ2-7; D gene: -; CDR3 DNA: TGTGCCAGCTCACCACCGATAATAAGACAGACCAATTTGTACGAGCAGTACTTC; CDR3 protein: CASSPPIIRQTNLYEQYF
V gene: TRBV4-1; J gene: TRBJ1-2; D gene: -; CDR3 DNA: TGCGCCAGCAGCCATCCCTCAATGGGGGGGCGCGACTATGGCTACACCTTC; CDR3 protein: CASSHPSMGGRDYGYTF
V gene: TRBV7-9; J gene: TRBJ1-1; D gene: TRBD1; CDR3 DNA: TGTGCCAGCAGCTCTCAGGGGGTCGACACTGAAGCTTTCTTT; CDR3 protein: CASSSQGVDTEAFF
V gene: TRBV11-2; J gene: TRBJ2-1; D gene: TRBD2; CDR3 DNA: TGTGCCAGCAGCTCCCGACTAGCGCAGTACAATGAGCAGTTCTTC; CDR3 protein: CASSSRLAQYNEQFF
V gene: TRBV13; J gene: TRBJ2-7; D gene: -; CDR3 DNA: TGTGCCAGCAGCCCACTCGGCGGGGGCGCAAGGATCGAGCAGTACTTC; CDR3 protein: CASSPLGGGARIEQYF
V gene: TRBV4-2; J gene: TRBJ2-1; D gene: -; CDR3 DNA: TGTGCCAGCAGCCATCACCAGGCAGGTAATGAGCAGTTCTTC; CDR3 protein: CASSHHQAGNEQFF
V gene: TRBV6-6; J gene: TRBJ2-6; D gene: TRBD1; CDR3 DNA: TGTGCCAGCAGCCGCTCGAGACCGGACAGGGCCTACTCTGGGGCCAACGTCCTGACTTTC; CDR3 protein: CASSRSRPDRAYSGANVLTF
V gene: TRBV9; J gene: TRBJ2-3; D gene: TRBD2; CDR3 DNA: TGTGCCAGCAGCCCCGGGGCTAGCGGACTACTAGATACGCAGTATTTT; CDR3 protein: CASSPGASGLLDTQYF
V gene: TRBV4-2; J gene: TRBJ2-3; D gene: TRBD2; CDR3 DNA: TGTGCCAGCAGCCAGGCAACTAGCGCAGATACGCAGTATTTT; CDR3 protein: CASSQATSADTQYF
V gene: TRBV5-6; J gene: TRBJ2-7; D gene: TRBD1; CDR3 DNA: TGTGCCAGCAGCCCCGGGACAGGGTTGGGGCAGTACTTC; CDR3 protein: CASSPGTGLGQYF